This T cell receptor beta chain was obtained from a study of blood T cell repertoires in COVID-19. For the study at large: Researchers got acute and convalescent COVID-19 samples from the United States, Italy and Spain. In each case, the material was cDNA or gDNA derived from T cells, B-cell-depleted T cells, or PBMCs.

Some clones are missing from TCRdb's copy, which holds only in-frame ones; the method was immunoSEQ multiplex PCR. The table has 200,000 or so clones, roughly 80% seen once. The CDR3 loop spans 15 amino acids. The sequenced material came from peripheral blood. This chain joins TRBV21-1 and TRBJ1-1; the DNA was not compared with TRBD1, the D call given in the table. TRBV21-1 is deemed a pseudogene. The TCR comes from a woman aged 25-40 years with acute or convalescent COVID-19. The chain's CDR3 is CASSKDRGDHTEAFF. The CDR3 bases are TGTGCCAGCAGCAAAGACAGGGGGGATCACACTGAAGCTTTCTTT.